One sample yielded the 13 T cell receptor beta chains listed below, sequenced in a study of cytomegalovirus exposure and HLA in healthy donors. In the PCR, 60 Vbeta and 13 Jbeta primers were used. Some clones are missing from TCRdb's copy, which holds only in-frame ones; the method was immunoSEQ multiplex PCR. The sample records about 150,000 clones, over 70% being singletons. The sample consisted of PBMCs. The receptor source for this set is a male donor in good health and CMV-seronegative.

This clone was found once. The chain uses TRBV6-1 and TRBJ1-1; D possibly corresponds to TRBD1 (6 bases). Germline V lookup: CDR1 MNHNS, CDR2 SASEGT. Trimming stripped 6 bases from V and 4 bases from J, with 15 bases between. The CDR3 runs 14 residues. The CDR3 here is CASSRNQGTTEAFF. The CDR3 coding sequence is TGTGCCAGCAGCCGGAATCAGGGGACCACTGAAGCTTTCTTT.

The chain combines TRBV29-1 with TRBJ2-7; possibly TRBD2 for D (5 bases). The CDR3 is made up of 11 amino acids. Germline assignment: CDR1 SQVTM and CDR2 ANQGSEA. The V gene lost 7 bases and the J gene lost 5 bases, with 12 bases spanning the gap. CDR3 in amino acids: CSAMTGNEQYF. CDR3 nucleotide sequence: TGCAGCGCCATGACCGGGAACGAGCAGTACTTC.

The chain is built from TRBV29-1 and TRBJ2-3; 7 bases match TRBD1. The CDR3 runs to 13 residues. Trimming took 2 bases from V and 2 from J; bases not matched to a gene: 1. Germline lookup yields CDR1 SQVTM and CDR2 ANQGSEA. This CDR3 reads CSVETGATDTQYF. CDR3 coding DNA: TGCAGCGTTGAAACAGGGGCCACAGATACGCAGTATTTT.

This clone was observed a single time. This sequence joins TRBV7-9 and TRBJ2-3; TRBD2 matches 8 bases. CDR3 length equals 15 residues. The germline gives CDR1 SEHNR, CDR2 FQNEAQ (reference sequence). V trimming: 1 base; J trimming: 3 bases; junction bases outside the gene matches: 3. Written as DNA, the CDR3 is TGTGCCAGCAGCTTAGTACGGGGGGGGACAGATACGCAGTATTTT. Translation gives CASSLVRGGTDTQYF.

The V call is TRBV10-3, the J call TRBJ1-4; possible D gene TRBD1, 5 bases. The CDR3 runs 12 residues. Germline-derived CDR1 and CDR2 are ENHRY and SYGVKD. V dropped 8 bases and J dropped 5 bases, with 9 bases sitting between them. The CDR3 DNA reads as TGTGCCATCGGTCAGGGCAATGAAAAACTGTTTTTT. Its protein is CAIGQGNEKLFF.

The chain recombines TRBV29-1 with TRBJ2-2; weak D call: TRBD2 (5 bases). Germline assignment: CDR1 SQVTM and CDR2 ANQGSEA. Trimming pared 7 bases from V and 2 bases from J, leaving 8 bases between. CDR3 length: 12 residues. CDR3 coding DNA: TGCAGCGCCGGACTTAACACCGGGGAGCTGTTTTTT. It is translated as CSAGLNTGELFF.

CDR3 nucleotides: TGCGCCGCCAGAGGGTTCACTGAAGCTTTCTTT. Protein product: CAARGFTEAFF. V and J are TRBV10-2 and TRBJ1-1; no reliable D call. Germline V gene data show CDR1 as WSHSY and CDR2 as SAAADI. This CDR3 has 11 residues. V dropped 11 bases and J dropped 4 bases, with 11 bases sitting between them.

V usage is TRBV18 and J usage is TRBJ2-6; TRBD1 matches 10 bases. Germline V gives CDR1 KGHSH, CDR2 LQKENI. Losses at the gene ends were 2 bases for V and 0 bases for J; bases not matched to a gene: 1. This CDR3 contains 17 residues. The CDR3 nucleotides read TGTGCCAGCTCACCAGGACAGGGGGGCTCTGGGGCCAACGTCCTGACTTTC. Its translation: CASSPGQGGSGANVLTF.

This clone was detected only a few times. This sequence joins TRBV30 and TRBJ1-6, with D possibly matching TRBD1 (5 bases). This CDR3 region has 15 residues. V was shortened by 0 bases and J by 9 bases, with 15 bases between the two germline ends. The germline gives CDR1 GTSNPN, CDR2 SVGIG (reference sequence). CDR3 sequence (DNA): TGTGCCTGGAGTGTCCCGGACAAAGGGTTTTCACCCCTCCACTTT. It codes for CAWSVPDKGFSPLHF.

The chain combines TRBV23-1 with TRBJ2-3, with 10 nucleotides matching TRBD1. TRBV23-1 falls under the ORF class, with uncertain function. CDR3 length equals 16 residues. The V segment lost 2 bases and the J segment 5 bases; nucleotides outside the gene matches: 7. This chain's CDR3 is CASSQSSGQGIDTQYF. The CDR3 DNA reads as TGCGCCAGCAGTCAAAGCTCGGGACAGGGGATAGATACGCAGTATTTT.

The rearrangement joins TRBV7-3 to TRBJ2-7, with 8 positions matching TRBD2. Looked up from germline, CDR1 is SGHTA and CDR2 is FQGTGA. The CDR3 sequence is 14 residues long. V shed 3 bases and J 2 bases; nucleotides not matched to a gene: 3. Here the CDR3 DNA reads TGTGCCAGCAGCTTGAAAGCGGGGGCCTACGAGCAGTACTTC. This sequence encodes CASSLKAGAYEQYF.

V is TRBV10-3 and J is TRBJ2-1, with TRBD2 as a possible D gene (7 bases). The germline V gene has CDR1 ENHRY and CDR2 SYGVKD. V dropped 6 bases and J dropped 8 bases, with 17 bases sitting between them. The CDR3 has 14 amino acids. CDR3 DNA: TGTGCCATCAGCCCGTCCCCGGGGGGCGATGAGCAGTTCTTC. Its translation is CAISPSPGGDEQFF.

The chain joins TRBV7-9 to TRBJ1-1, with 7 nucleotides matching TRBD1. Germline lookup yields CDR1 SEHNR and CDR2 FQNEAQ (reference sequence). V was pared by 1 base and J by 3 bases, with 11 bases of the junction left unmatched. The CDR3 is 17 amino acids. The CDR3 DNA reads TGTGCCAGCAGCTTAGGGATTGACAGGGCCCTAGACACTGAAGCTTTCTTT. It specifies CASSLGIDRALDTEAFF.